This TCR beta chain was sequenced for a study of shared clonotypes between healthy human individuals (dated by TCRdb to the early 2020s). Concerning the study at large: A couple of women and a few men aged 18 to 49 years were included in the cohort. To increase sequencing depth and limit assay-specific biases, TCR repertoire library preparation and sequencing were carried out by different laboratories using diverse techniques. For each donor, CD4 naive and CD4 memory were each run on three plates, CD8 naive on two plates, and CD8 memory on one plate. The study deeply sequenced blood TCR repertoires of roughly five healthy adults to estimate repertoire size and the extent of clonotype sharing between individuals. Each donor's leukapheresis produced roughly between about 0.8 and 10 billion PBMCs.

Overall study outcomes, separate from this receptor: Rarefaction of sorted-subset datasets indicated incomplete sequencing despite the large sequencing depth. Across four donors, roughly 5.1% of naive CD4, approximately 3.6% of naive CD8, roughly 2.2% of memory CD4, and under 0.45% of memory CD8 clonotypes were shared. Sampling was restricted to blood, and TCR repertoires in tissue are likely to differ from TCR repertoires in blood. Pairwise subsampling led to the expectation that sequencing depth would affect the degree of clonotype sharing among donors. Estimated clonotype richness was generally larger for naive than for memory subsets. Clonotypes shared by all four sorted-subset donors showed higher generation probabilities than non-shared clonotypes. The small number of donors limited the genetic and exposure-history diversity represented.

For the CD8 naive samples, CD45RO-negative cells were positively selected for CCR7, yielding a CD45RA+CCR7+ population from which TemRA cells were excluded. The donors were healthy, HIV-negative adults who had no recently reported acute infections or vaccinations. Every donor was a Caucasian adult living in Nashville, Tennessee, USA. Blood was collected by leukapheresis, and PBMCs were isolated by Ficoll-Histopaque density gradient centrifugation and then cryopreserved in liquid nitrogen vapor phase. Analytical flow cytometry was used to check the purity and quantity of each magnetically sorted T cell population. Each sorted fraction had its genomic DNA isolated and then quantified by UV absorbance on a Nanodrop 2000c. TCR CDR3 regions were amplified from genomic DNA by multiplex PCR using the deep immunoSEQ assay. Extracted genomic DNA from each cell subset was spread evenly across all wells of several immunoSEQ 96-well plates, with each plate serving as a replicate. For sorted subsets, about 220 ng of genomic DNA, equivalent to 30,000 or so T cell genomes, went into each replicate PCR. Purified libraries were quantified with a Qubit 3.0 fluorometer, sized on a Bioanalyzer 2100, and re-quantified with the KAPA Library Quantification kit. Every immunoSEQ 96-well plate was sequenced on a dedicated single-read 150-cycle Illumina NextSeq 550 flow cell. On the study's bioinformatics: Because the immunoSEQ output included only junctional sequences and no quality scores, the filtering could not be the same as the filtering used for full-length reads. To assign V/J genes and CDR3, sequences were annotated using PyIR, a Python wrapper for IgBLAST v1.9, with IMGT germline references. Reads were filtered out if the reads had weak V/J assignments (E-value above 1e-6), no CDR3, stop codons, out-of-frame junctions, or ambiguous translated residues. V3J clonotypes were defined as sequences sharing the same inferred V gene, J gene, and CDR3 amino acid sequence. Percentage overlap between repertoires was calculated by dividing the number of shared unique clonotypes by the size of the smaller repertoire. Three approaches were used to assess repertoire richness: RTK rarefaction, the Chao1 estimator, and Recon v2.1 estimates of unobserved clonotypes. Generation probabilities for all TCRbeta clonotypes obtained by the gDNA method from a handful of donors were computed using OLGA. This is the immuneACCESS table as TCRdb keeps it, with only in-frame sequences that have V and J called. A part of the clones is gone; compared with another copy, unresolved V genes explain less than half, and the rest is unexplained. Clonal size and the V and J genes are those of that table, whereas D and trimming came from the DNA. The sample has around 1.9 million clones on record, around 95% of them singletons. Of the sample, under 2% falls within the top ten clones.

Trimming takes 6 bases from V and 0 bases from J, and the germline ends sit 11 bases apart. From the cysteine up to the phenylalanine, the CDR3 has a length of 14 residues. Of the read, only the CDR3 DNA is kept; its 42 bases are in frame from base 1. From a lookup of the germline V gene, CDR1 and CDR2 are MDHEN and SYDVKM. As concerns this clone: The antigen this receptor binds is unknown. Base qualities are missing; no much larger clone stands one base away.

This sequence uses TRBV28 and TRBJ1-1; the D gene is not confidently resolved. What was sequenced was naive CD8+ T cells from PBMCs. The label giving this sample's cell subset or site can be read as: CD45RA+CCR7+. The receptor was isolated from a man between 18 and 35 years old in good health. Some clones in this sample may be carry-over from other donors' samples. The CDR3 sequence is CASSAEHMNTEAFF. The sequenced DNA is TGTGCCAGCAGCGCGGAGCATATGAACACTGAAGCTTTCTTT.